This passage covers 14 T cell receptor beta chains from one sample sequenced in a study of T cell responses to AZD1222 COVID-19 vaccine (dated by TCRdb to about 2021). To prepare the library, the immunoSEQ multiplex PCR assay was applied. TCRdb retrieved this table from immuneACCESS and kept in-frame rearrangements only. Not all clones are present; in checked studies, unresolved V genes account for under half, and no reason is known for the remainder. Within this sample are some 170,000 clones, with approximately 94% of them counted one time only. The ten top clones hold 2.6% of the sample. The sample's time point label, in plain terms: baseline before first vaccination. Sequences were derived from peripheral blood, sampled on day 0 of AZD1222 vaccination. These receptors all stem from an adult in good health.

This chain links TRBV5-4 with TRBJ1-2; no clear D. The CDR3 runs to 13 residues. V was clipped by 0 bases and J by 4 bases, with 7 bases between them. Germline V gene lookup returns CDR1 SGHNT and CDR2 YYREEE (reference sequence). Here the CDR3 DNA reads TGTGCCAGCAGCTTGGACCGAGCCTATGGCTACACCTTC. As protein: CASSLDRAYGYTF.

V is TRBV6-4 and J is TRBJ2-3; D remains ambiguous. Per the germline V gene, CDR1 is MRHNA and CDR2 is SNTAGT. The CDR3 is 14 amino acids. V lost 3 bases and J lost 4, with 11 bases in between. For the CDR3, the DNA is TGTGCCAGCAGTGATTATCCGCTGGCAGATACGCAGTATTTT. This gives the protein CASSDYPLADTQYF.

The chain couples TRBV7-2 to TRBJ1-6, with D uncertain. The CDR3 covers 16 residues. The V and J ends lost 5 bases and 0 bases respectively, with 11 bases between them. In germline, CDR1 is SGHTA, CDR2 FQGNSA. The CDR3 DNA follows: TGTGCCAGCAGCCCCGACCGTAGCTCCTATAATTCACCCCTCCACTTT. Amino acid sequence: CASSPDRSSYNSPLHF.

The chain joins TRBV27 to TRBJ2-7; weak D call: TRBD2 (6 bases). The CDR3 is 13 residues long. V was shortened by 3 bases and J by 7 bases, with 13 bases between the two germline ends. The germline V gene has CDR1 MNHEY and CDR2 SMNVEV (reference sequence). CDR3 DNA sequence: TGTGCCAGCAGTTTTCGGTGGGCGGGGGAGCAGTACTTC. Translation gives CASSFRWAGEQYF.

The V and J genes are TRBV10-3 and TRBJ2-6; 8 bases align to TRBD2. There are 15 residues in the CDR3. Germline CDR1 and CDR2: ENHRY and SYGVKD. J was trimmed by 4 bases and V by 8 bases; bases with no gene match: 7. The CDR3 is CAISGGGMGANVLTF. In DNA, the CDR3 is TGTGCCATCTCCGGGGGGGGAATGGGGGCCAACGTCCTGACTTTC.

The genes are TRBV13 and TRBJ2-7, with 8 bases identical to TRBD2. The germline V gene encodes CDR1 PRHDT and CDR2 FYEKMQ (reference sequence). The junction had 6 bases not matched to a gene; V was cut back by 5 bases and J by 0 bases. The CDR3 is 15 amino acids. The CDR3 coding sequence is TGTGCCAGCAGCCTTAGCGGGGTTAACTCCTACGAGCAGTACTTC. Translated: CASSLSGVNSYEQYF.

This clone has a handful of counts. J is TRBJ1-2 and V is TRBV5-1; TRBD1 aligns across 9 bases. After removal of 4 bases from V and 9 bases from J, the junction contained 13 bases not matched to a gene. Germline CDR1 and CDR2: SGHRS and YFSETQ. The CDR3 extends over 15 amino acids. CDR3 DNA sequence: TGCGCCAGCAGCCTGGGACAGGGTGCTCTCTCAAGCTACACCTTC. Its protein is CASSLGQGALSSYTF.

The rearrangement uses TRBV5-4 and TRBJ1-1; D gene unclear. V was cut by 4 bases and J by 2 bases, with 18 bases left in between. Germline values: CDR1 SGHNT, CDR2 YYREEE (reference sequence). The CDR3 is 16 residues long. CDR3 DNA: TGTGCCAGCAGCCCCGAGGGCGGGTGGGGTAACACTGAAGCTTTCTTT. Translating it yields CASSPEGGWGNTEAFF.

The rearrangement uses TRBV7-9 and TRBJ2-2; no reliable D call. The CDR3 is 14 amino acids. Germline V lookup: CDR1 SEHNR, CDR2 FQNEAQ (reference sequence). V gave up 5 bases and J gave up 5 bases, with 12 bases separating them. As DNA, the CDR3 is TGTGCCAGCAGCCCGTTGGCAGAAACCGGGGAGCTGTTTTTT. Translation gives CASSPLAETGELFF.

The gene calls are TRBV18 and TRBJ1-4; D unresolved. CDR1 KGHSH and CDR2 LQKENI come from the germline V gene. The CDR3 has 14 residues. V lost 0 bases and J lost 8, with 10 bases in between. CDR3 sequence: CASSPPLNPEKLFF. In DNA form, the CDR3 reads TGTGCCAGCTCACCACCTTTAAATCCAGAAAAACTGTTTTTT.

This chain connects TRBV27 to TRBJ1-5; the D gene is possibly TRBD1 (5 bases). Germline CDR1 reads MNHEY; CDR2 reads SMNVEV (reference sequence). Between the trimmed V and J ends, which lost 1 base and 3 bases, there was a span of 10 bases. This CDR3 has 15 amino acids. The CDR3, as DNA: TGTGCCAGCAGTTTATTGGGACCGGACAATCAGCCCCAGCATTTT. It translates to CASSLLGPDNQPQHF.

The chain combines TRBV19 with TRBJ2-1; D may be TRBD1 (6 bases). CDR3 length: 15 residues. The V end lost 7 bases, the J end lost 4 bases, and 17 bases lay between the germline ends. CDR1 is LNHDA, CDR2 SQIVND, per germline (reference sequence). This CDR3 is CASKQDRSLYNEQFF. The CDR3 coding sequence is TGTGCCAGTAAACAAGACAGGTCACTATACAATGAGCAGTTCTTC.

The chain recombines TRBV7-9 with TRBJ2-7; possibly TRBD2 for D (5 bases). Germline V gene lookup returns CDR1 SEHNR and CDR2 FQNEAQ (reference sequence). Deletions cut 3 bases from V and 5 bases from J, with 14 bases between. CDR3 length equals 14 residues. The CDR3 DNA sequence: TGTGCCAGCAGCTTTGAGGAGGACCCGGACGAGCAGTACTTC. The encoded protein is CASSFEEDPDEQYF.

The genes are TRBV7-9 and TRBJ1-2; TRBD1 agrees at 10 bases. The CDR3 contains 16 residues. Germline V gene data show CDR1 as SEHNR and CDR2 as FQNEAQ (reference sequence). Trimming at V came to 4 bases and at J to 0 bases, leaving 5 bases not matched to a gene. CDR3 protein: CASSSTGGTSNYGYTF. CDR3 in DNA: TGTGCCAGCAGCTCGACAGGGGGCACTTCTAACTATGGCTACACCTTC.